Included here is one T cell receptor beta chain sequence, with context. The antigen is undetermined. These data originate in a study of shared clonotypes between healthy human individuals. Subsets obtained from CD4+ cells comprised CD45RA+ naive and CD45RA-negative memory cells. Germline CDR1 and CDR2: SGHDT and YYEEEE. V shed 3 bases and J 2 bases; nucleotides not matched to a gene: 8. The CDR3 loop spans 16 amino acids. Only in-frame clones appear in the TCRdb table, and some are missing; sequencing was by immunoSEQ multiplex PCR. The table lists under 600,000 clones, roughly 97% of them singletons. Study-wide points: The expectation was that sequencing depth would affect clonotype sharing among donors. On the whole, naive subsets had larger estimated richness than memory subsets had.

The TCR comes from a woman in her thirties in good health. Sequencing used naive CD4+ T cells sorted from blood. Subset here: CD45RA+ positively selected. This chain joins TRBV5-6 and TRBJ2-3; the match to TRBD1 covers 8 bases. The CDR3 loop is CASSWTGQGNTDTQYF. The CDR3 DNA reads TGTGCCAGCAGCTGGACCGGACAGGGAAACACAGATACGCAGTATTTT.